Following are 24 T cell receptor beta chains from one sample sequenced in a study of blood T cells in healthy people across ages (dated by TCRdb to 2014 to 2015). Libraries were constructed by 5' RACE. Sequencing used an Illumina HiSeq 2500. A second PCR of about 6 to 12 cycles was run with a J-beta primer mix and a sample-barcoded 5' primer. TCRdb trimmed public reads at Q25 via fastp, called clones via MiXCR and kept in-frame beta chains. Here each entry gathers all rows of one CDR3 protein and keeps the most common genes and DNA. In all, the sample holds 800,000 to 950,000 distinct CDR3 sequences, and around 34% of those were seen once. Of the sample, 13% falls within the top ten clones. The material sequenced was blood. These receptors were collected from a man aged 18 to 30 in good health.

This clonotype was counted many times. The V gene is TRBV12-3 or TRBV12-4, the J gene TRBJ2-3, with 9 bases lining up with TRBD1. The CDR3 runs 15 residues. V was clipped by 4 bases and J by 2 bases; unmatched bases: 4. The CDR3, as DNA: TGTGCCAGCAGTTCAAGGACAGGGGCCACAGATACGCAGTATTTT. Translation: CASSSRTGATDTQYF.

This clonotype was recorded only once. V is TRBV20-1 and J is TRBJ1-1; no reliable D call. The CDR3 sequence is 13 residues long. From germline, CDR1 is DFQATT and CDR2 SNEGSKA (reference sequence). Trimming removed 6 bases from V and 2 bases from J, with 13 bases in between. CDR3 in DNA: TGCAGTGCCATCCCCCCCGAAAACACTGAAGCTTTCTTT. Translating gives CSAIPPENTEAFF.

This clonotype turned up a few times. This chain links TRBV28 with TRBJ1-1; 7 bases are a match to TRBD1. The CDR3 length is 13 residues. V lost 7 bases to trimming and J lost 3 bases; unmatched junction nucleotides: 5. CDR1 and CDR2 from the germline V gene are MDHEN and SYDVKM. In DNA, the CDR3 is TGTGCCAGCATACAGGGGAGGCACACTGAAGCTTTCTTT. Translation gives CASIQGRHTEAFF. The variable domain in full, with the rest retrieved from reference TRBV28 and TRBJ1-1, is DVKVTQSSRYLVKRTGEKVFLECVQDMDHENMFWYRQDPGLGLRLIYFSYDVKMKEKGDIPEGYSVSREKKERFSLILESASTNQTSMYLCASIQGRHTEAFFGQGTRLTVV.

The chain links TRBV25-1 to TRBJ1-3; D not resolved. Germline values: CDR1 MGHDK, CDR2 SYGVNS. Trimming shortened V by 5 bases and J by 0 bases, and 8 bases separated the two germline ends. The CDR3 runs 14 residues. CDR3 DNA: TGTGCCAGCAGTCGACTGGGCTCTGGAAACACCATATATTTT. It encodes CASSRLGSGNTIYF.

The gene calls are TRBV4-1 and TRBJ2-3; D is unclear. Trimming removed 1 base at V and 8 bases at J, with 22 bases between. The CDR3 has 17 residues. Germline V lookup: CDR1 MGHRA, CDR2 YSYEKL. The CDR3 region is CASSQAPVKQQPVTQYF. The CDR3 nucleotides read TGCGCCAGCAGCCAAGCCCCCGTGAAGCAACAACCAGTTACGCAGTATTTT.

This clonotype was seen many times. The V and J genes are TRBV12-3 or TRBV12-4 and TRBJ2-7; 9 bases are shared with TRBD1. CDR3 length: 14 amino acids. J gave up 5 bases and V 7 bases, and 9 bases lay outside the gene matches. For the CDR3, the DNA is TGTGCCAGCACCGACAGGGGGATGTTAGACGAGCAGTACTTC. It translates to CASTDRGMLDEQYF.

This clonotype has just a few counts. The CDR3: CASSGGLARSYNEQFF. CDR3 coding DNA: TGTGCCAGCAGCGGAGGACTAGCGAGGTCCTACAATGAGCAGTTCTTC. This chain connects TRBV5-6 to TRBJ2-1, with TRBD2 matching over 9 bases. V lost 4 bases to trimming and J lost 1 base; unmatched junction nucleotides: 6. CDR1 is SGHDT, CDR2 YYEEEE, per germline. The CDR3 contains 16 residues.

The chain recombines TRBV20-1 with TRBJ2-1; D gene uncertain. Germline-derived CDR1 and CDR2 are DFQATT and SNEGSKA (reference sequence). The V end was cut by 6 bases, the J end by 4 bases, with 16 bases between. This CDR3 has 14 residues. The CDR3 sequence is CSAHWQDAYNEQFF. The CDR3 nucleotides are TGCAGTGCCCACTGGCAGGATGCGTACAATGAGCAGTTCTTC.

This clonotype was recorded at least ten times. The CDR3 region is CASSRPMGNEQFF. The DNA for the CDR3 is TGCGCCAGCAGCAGGCCAATGGGCAATGAGCAGTTCTTC. The rearrangement links TRBV5-1 to TRBJ2-1; D gene unclear. Germline V CDR1 and CDR2: SGHRS, YFSETQ. Trimming stripped 4 bases from V and 6 bases from J, with 11 bases between. This CDR3 has 13 residues.

Comment on this clonotype: A much larger clone sits a single nucleotide away, making a read error possible. This chain joins TRBV5-5 and TRBJ2-3, with TRBD2 identical over 11 bases. The V gene's germline CDR1 is SGHKS and CDR2 YYEKEE (reference sequence). The CDR3 sequence is 16 residues long. CDR3 protein: CAGSSLAGGSTDTQYF. In nucleotides, the CDR3 is TGTGCCGGCAGCTCTCTAGCGGGGGGTTCCACAGATACGCAGTATTTT. Filled out from reference TRBV5-5 and TRBJ2-3, the complete variable domain reads DAGVTQSPTHLIKTRGQQVTLRCSPISGHKSVSWYQQVLGQGPQFIFQYYEKEERGRGNFPDRFSARQFPNYSSELNVNALLLGDSALYLCAGSSLAGGSTDTQYFGPGTRLTVL.

With regard to this clonotype: A read error is possible here, since a much larger clone lies one base away. V and J are TRBV14 and TRBJ2-1, with a weak D call TRBD1 (5 bases). The CDR3 spans 14 residues. Germline assignment: CDR1 SGHDN and CDR2 FVKESK. CDR3 nucleotide sequence: TGTGCCGGCAGCCGCTCGACAGTCTACAATGAGCAGTTCTTC. Residues: CAGSRSTVYNEQFF.

This chain connects TRBV4-1 to TRBJ2-1; 7 positions agree with TRBD1. The DNA end favors TRBJ2-7, so the J call may be wrong. Germline-derived CDR1 and CDR2 are MGHRA and YSYEKL. CDR3 length: 17 residues. In nucleotides, the CDR3 is TGCGCCAGCAGCCAAGAGTCAGGACAGGACTCCTACAATGAGCAGTACTTC. Translated: CASSQESGQDSYNEQYF.

This clonotype was seen ten or more times. The V gene is TRBV5-1, the J gene TRBJ2-7; D is undetermined. Germline loops: CDR1 SGHRS, CDR2 YFSETQ. This CDR3 is built from 14 residues. Trimming cost V 0 bases and J 2 bases, with 9 bases left between them. The CDR3 sequence: CASSLAVGTYEQYF. The CDR3 DNA reads as TGCGCCAGCAGCTTGGCGGTCGGCACCTACGAGCAGTACTTC.

The genes are TRBV18 and TRBJ2-1; D gene uncertain. Looked up from germline, CDR1 is KGHSH and CDR2 is LQKENI. The CDR3 spans 12 residues. Trimming took off 3 bases at V and 4 bases at J, with 4 bases between the two ends. The CDR3 loop reads CASSPLYNEQFF. The DNA of the CDR3 is TGTGCCAGCTCACCTTTATACAATGAGCAGTTCTTC.

This clonotype was counted a few times. The rearrangement joins TRBV6-5 to TRBJ1-4; D remains ambiguous. Germline V gives CDR1 MNHEY, CDR2 SVGAGI. V shed 2 bases and J shed 0 bases, with 13 bases lying between them. This CDR3 has 17 residues. The CDR3 DNA reads TGTGCCAGCAGTTACACCACCTACTTTGCAACTAATGAAAAACTGTTTTTT. It encodes CASSYTTYFATNEKLFF.

Many counts were recorded for this clonotype. V is TRBV7-3 and J is TRBJ2-1, with TRBD1 matching 9 bases. With V trimmed by 6 bases and J by 2 bases, 5 bases remained unmatched. This CDR3 region has 15 residues. Germline V gives CDR1 SGHTA, CDR2 FQGTGA. The CDR3: CASSSGTGTYNEQFF. In DNA form, the CDR3 reads TGTGCCAGCAGTTCCGGGACAGGGACCTACAATGAGCAGTTCTTC.

About this clonotype itself: One end of the junction varies from germline; a read error may be responsible. The chain combines TRBV7-2 with TRBJ1-2; no clear D gene. This CDR3 spans 14 amino acids. Germline CDR1 SGHTA, CDR2 FQGNSA. CDR3 nucleotides: TGCGCCAGCAGCTTCGACTCGGACTTCTATGGCTACACCTTC. Residues: CASSFDSDFYGYTF.

This chain links TRBV24-1 with TRBJ2-5; D ambiguous. Germline values: CDR1 KGHDR, CDR2 SFDVKD. The CDR3 totals 12 residues. V was clipped by 8 bases and J by 3 bases, with 9 bases between them. CDR3 residues: CATTLTEETQYF. The CDR3 nucleotides are TGTGCCACCACCCTCACGGAAGAGACCCAGTACTTC.

This clonotype was observed a handful of times. A much more abundant neighbour one base away suggests this may be a read error. The V and J genes are TRBV12-3 or TRBV12-4 and TRBJ2-7, with D tentatively TRBD1 or TRBD2 (5 bases each). V was shortened by 6 bases and J by 7 bases, with 22 bases between the two germline ends. CDR3 length: 15 amino acids. The CDR3 loop is CASSLGRSSYNEQYF. DNA for the CDR3: TGTGCCAGCAGCTTGGGACGTTCCTCCTACAATGAGCAGTACTTC.

This clonotype occurred a few times. The chain employs TRBV24-1 and TRBJ1-5; D uncertain. The V end was cut by 9 bases, the J end by 7 bases, with 15 bases between. Germline-derived CDR1 and CDR2 are KGHDR and SFDVKD. This CDR3 region has 13 residues. In nucleotides, the CDR3 is TGTGCCACCCGGGTCTCGGGGTGGCAGCCCCAGCATTTT. Its protein is CATRVSGWQPQHF.

This chain links TRBV15 with TRBJ1-4, with D possibly matching TRBD1 (5 bases). Trimming stripped 0 bases from V and 8 bases from J, with 10 bases between. The CDR3 length is 14 residues. The germline V gene encodes CDR1 LNHNV and CDR2 YYDKDF (reference sequence). The CDR3, as DNA: TGTGCCACCAGCAGAGATCTGGCAGGGGAAAAACTGTTTTTT. This encodes CATSRDLAGEKLFF.

This clonotype has a count of ten or more. The V and J genes are TRBV20-1 and TRBJ2-7, with 12 positions matching TRBD1. The germline V gene encodes CDR1 DFQATT and CDR2 SNEGSKA (reference sequence). The CDR3 is made up of 14 amino acids. V trimming: 5 bases; J trimming: 6 bases; junction bases outside the gene matches: 8. The CDR3 sequence is CSAANGTGGREQYF. The CDR3 bases are TGCAGTGCTGCCAATGGGACAGGGGGCCGCGAGCAGTACTTC.

V and J are TRBV12-3 or TRBV12-4 and TRBJ1-6; D gene uncertain. Trimming took 0 bases from V and 6 from J, leaving 27 bases between them. CDR3 length: 21 amino acids. The CDR3 nucleotides are TGTGCCAGCAGTTTAGCTACCCCTAATGTTCCGGGCCGAGGTGGTAATTCACCCCTCCACTTT. Its protein is CASSLATPNVPGRGGNSPLHF.

This clonotype was seen only a few times. The chain recombines TRBV10-3 with TRBJ2-7; D tentatively fits TRBD1 or TRBD2 (5 bases each). V was clipped by 10 bases and J by 6 bases, with 16 bases between them. The CDR3 runs 12 residues. Germline CDR1 and CDR2: ENHRY and SYGVKD. CDR3 protein: CATEGLSGEQYF. In DNA, the CDR3 is TGTGCCACCGAGGGGCTGTCGGGCGAGCAGTACTTC.